The rows below give T cell receptor beta chains drawn from one sample of a study of T cells in Graves' hyperthyroidism and ophthalmopathy. TCRdb re-called the multiplex PCR reads through MiXCR, storing one row per CDR3 protein. The table has approximately 610,000 distinct CDR3 sequences, 14% to 15% seen once. Sequenced material: blood. These receptors originate from a woman in her thirties or forties with Graves' ophthalmopathy. Both conserved end residues are part of each CDR3. D genes are given only for firm matches. A row's size may be missing; if present it is once, few, many or a size class.

clone size: NA
V gene: TRBV6-5
D gene: NA
J gene: TRBJ1-4
CDR3 DNA: TGTGCCAGCAGTTACTCGAGAGTGGGAACTAATGAAAAACTGTTTTTT
CDR3 protein: CASSYSRVGTNEKLFF

clone size: few
V gene: TRBV2
D gene: NA
J gene: TRBJ1-6
CDR3 DNA: TGTGCCAGCACGGTCGCCTGGAATTCACCCCTCCACTTT
CDR3 protein: CASTVAWNSPLHF

clone size: many
V gene: TRBV10-3
D gene: NA
J gene: TRBJ2-7
CDR3 DNA: TGTGCCATCAGAAGGACAGCCTACGAGCAGTACTTC
CDR3 protein: CAIRRTAYEQYF

clone size: few
V gene: TRBV4-1
D gene: TRBD1
J gene: TRBJ2-7
CDR3 DNA: TGCGCCAGCAGCCAAGCCCCGACAGGGATTTCCTACGAGCAGTACTTC
CDR3 protein: CASSQAPTGISYEQYF

clone size: few
V gene: TRBV3-1
D gene: NA
J gene: TRBJ1-1
CDR3 DNA: TGTGCCAGCAGCCAACCTGACAGGAACACTGAAGCTTTCTTT
CDR3 protein: CASSQPDRNTEAFF

clone size: few
V gene: TRBV4-1
D gene: NA
J gene: TRBJ2-2
CDR3 DNA: TGCGCCAGCAGCCGAACCCCAGCGAACACCGGGGAGCTGTTTTTT
CDR3 protein: CASSRTPANTGELFF

clone size: NA
V gene: TRBV6-1
D gene: NA
J gene: TRBJ2-7
CDR3 DNA: TGTGCCAGCAGTAAGGGGCGGGCTGCCTCCTACGAGCAGTACTTC
CDR3 protein: CASSKGRAASYEQYF

clone size: many
V gene: TRBV4-1
D gene: NA
J gene: TRBJ2-2
CDR3 DNA: TGCGCCAGCAGCCAAGCCCTACAGGGCAGCACCGGGGAGCTGTTTTTT
CDR3 protein: CASSQALQGSTGELFF

clone size: NA
V gene: TRBV27
D gene: TRBD1
J gene: TRBJ1-6
CDR3 DNA: TGTGCCAGCAGTTTAAGACAGGGTCCTAATTCACCCCTCCACTTT
CDR3 protein: CASSLRQGPNSPLHF

clone size: many
V gene: TRBV27
D gene: NA
J gene: TRBJ2-7
CDR3 DNA: TGTGCCAGCAGGCAATGGCAGGGACTCGAGCAGTACTTC
CDR3 protein: CASRQWQGLEQYF

clone size: NA
V gene: TRBV24-1
D gene: TRBD1
J gene: TRBJ1-3
CDR3 DNA: TGTGCCACCAGTGATTCCCCCCGGCAGGGACAGAGAAACACCATATATTTT
CDR3 protein: CATSDSPRQGQRNTIYF

clone size: many
V gene: TRBV7-2
D gene: NA
J gene: TRBJ1-5
CDR3 DNA: TGTGCCAGCAGCTCGGACAATCAGCCCCAGCATTTT
CDR3 protein: CASSSDNQPQHF

clone size: many
V gene: TRBV7-2
D gene: TRBD2
J gene: TRBJ2-5
CDR3 DNA: TGTGCCAGCAGCTTTAAAGCGGGACTCCAAGAGACCCAGTACTTC
CDR3 protein: CASSFKAGLQETQYF

clone size: many
V gene: TRBV29-1
D gene: NA
J gene: TRBJ2-7
CDR3 DNA: TGCAGCGTTGAAATCACACCAAATACGGGCGAGCAGTACTTC
CDR3 protein: CSVEITPNTGEQYF

clone size: few
V gene: TRBV30
D gene: NA
J gene: TRBJ2-7
CDR3 DNA: TGTGCCTGGAGTAGAACAGGGTCCTACGAGCAGTACTTC
CDR3 protein: CAWSRTGSYEQYF

clone size: NA
V gene: TRBV18
D gene: NA
J gene: TRBJ1-1
CDR3 DNA: TGTGCCAGCTCACCTACAGTTAATGAAGCTTTCTTT
CDR3 protein: CASSPTVNEAFF

clone size: few
V gene: TRBV5-8
D gene: NA
J gene: TRBJ2-7
CDR3 DNA: TGTGCCAGCAGCTTGGCGGCAGGTTGGGTCTACGAGCAGTACTTC
CDR3 protein: CASSLAAGWVYEQYF